The 31 T cell receptor beta chains reported below all come from one sample, sequenced in a study of identical twins. One entry per CDR3 protein, called by TCRdb with MiXCR from the 5' RACE reads. Of more than 1.5 million distinct CDR3 sequences detected, 32% appear once; the ten largest clones hold about 0.27%. The sequencing sample was made of cord blood. These receptors all stem from a newborn girl in good health.

This clonotype was recorded a few times. The genes are TRBV4-1 and TRBJ1-4; D is unresolved. This CDR3 spans 16 amino acids. Trimming shortened V by 2 bases and J by 5 bases, and 15 bases separated the two germline ends. CDR1 is MGHRA and CDR2 is YSYEKL in the germline V gene. CDR3 in amino acids: CASSQPPGLSNEKLFF. DNA for the CDR3: TGCGCCAGCAGCCAACCACCGGGCCTCTCAAATGAAAAACTGTTTTTT.

J is TRBJ2-1 and V is TRBV27; TRBD2 aligns across 7 bases. V lost 5 bases, J lost 1 base, and 5 bases stayed unmatched. The CDR3 consists of 15 residues. Germline lookup yields CDR1 MNHEY and CDR2 SMNVEV (reference sequence). In DNA form, the CDR3 reads TGTGCCAGCAGTGAACTAGCGAGGTCCTACAATGAGCAGTTCTTC. Protein: CASSELARSYNEQFF.

This clonotype has a handful of counts. The V gene is TRBV12-3 or TRBV12-4, the J gene TRBJ1-5, with 7 bases that match TRBD1. V shed 5 bases, J shed 4 bases, and the junction held 8 bases outside the gene matches. The CDR3 length is 15 residues. CDR3: CASSTGVLPNQPQHF. The CDR3, as DNA: TGTGCCAGCAGTACAGGGGTTCTTCCAAATCAGCCCCAGCATTTT.

This clonotype was counted a few times. The V and J genes are TRBV2 and TRBJ2-5, with 8 bases that match TRBD1. The CDR3 is 14 residues long. V dropped 4 bases and J dropped 5; count of bases not matched to a gene: 6. Germline assignment: CDR1 SNHLY and CDR2 FYNNEI. In nucleotides, the CDR3 is TGTGCCAGCAGTGGTCACAGGGGGTCGGAGACCCAGTACTTC. It codes for CASSGHRGSETQYF.

This chain joins TRBV20-1 and TRBJ2-7; 7 bases align to TRBD1. V trimming: 6 bases; J trimming: 1 base; junction bases outside the gene matches: 3. Per germline, CDR1 DFQATT and CDR2 SNEGSKA (reference sequence). The CDR3 loop spans 12 amino acids. CDR3 protein: CSAMGQSYEQYF. Here the CDR3 DNA reads TGCAGTGCCATGGGACAGTCCTACGAGCAGTACTTC.

The chain recombines TRBV5-1 with TRBJ1-2; 10 positions match TRBD1. V trimming: 1 base; J trimming: 12 bases; junction bases outside the gene matches: 9. The germline gives CDR1 SGHRS, CDR2 YFSETQ. The CDR3 contains 14 residues. The CDR3 DNA reads as TGCGCCAGCAGCTTGTGGGACAGGGGAGGAGGCCACACCTTC. This sequence encodes CASSLWDRGGGHTF. Filled out from reference TRBV5-1 and TRBJ1-2, the complete variable domain reads KAGVTQTPRYLIKTRGQQVTLSCSPISGHRSVSWYQQTPGQGLQFLFEYFSETQRNKGNFPGRFSGRQFSNSRSEMNVSTLELGDSALYLCASSLWDRGGGHTFGSGTRLTVV.

The chain has TRBV7-9 and TRBJ1-1; D is perhaps TRBD1 (5 bases). V was trimmed by 4 bases and J by 1 base, leaving 10 bases between them. The V gene's germline CDR1 is SEHNR and CDR2 FQNEAQ (reference sequence). The length of the CDR3 is 14 residues. The CDR3 DNA follows: TGTGCCAGCAGCTCCAACAGGTGGAACACTGAAGCTTTCTTT. This sequence encodes CASSSNRWNTEAFF.

This clonotype was seen more than once but under ten times. J is TRBJ1-1 and V is TRBV5-1; TRBD1 matches 9 bases. The CDR3 has 16 residues. From germline, CDR1 is SGHRS and CDR2 YFSETQ. V trimming: 3 bases; J trimming: 1 base; junction bases outside the gene matches: 7. Written as DNA, the CDR3 is TGCGCCAGCAGCTCCTGGACAGGGGACCCGAACACTGAAGCTTTCTTT. Translation: CASSSWTGDPNTEAFF. The complete variable domain, with remaining parts taken from reference TRBV5-1 and TRBJ1-1, reads KAGVTQTPRYLIKTRGQQVTLSCSPISGHRSVSWYQQTPGQGLQFLFEYFSETQRNKGNFPGRFSGRQFSNSRSEMNVSTLELGDSALYLCASSSWTGDPNTEAFFGQGTRLTVV.

The sample holds a few counts of this clonotype. The genes are TRBV5-1 and TRBJ2-1; D may correspond to TRBD1 or TRBD2 (5 bases each). This CDR3 spans 14 amino acids. The V and J ends lost 4 bases and 5 bases respectively, with 13 bases between them. Germline CDR1 reads SGHRS; CDR2 reads YFSETQ. The CDR3 bases are TGCGCCAGCAGCATCCGGGACCTCCACAATGAGCAGTTCTTC. Translated, it gives CASSIRDLHNEQFF. The variable domain in full, with the rest retrieved from reference TRBV5-1 and TRBJ2-1, is KAGVTQTPRYLIKTRGQQVTLSCSPISGHRSVSWYQQTPGQGLQFLFEYFSETQRNKGNFPGRFSGRQFSNSRSEMNVSTLELGDSALYLCASSIRDLHNEQFFGPGTRLTVL.

There are a few counts of this clonotype. This chain joins TRBV28 and TRBJ2-3, with 7 bases aligning to TRBD1. Germline CDR1 MDHEN, CDR2 SYDVKM. The CDR3 spans 16 residues. V lost 5 bases to trimming and J lost 3 bases; unmatched junction nucleotides: 11. CDR3 DNA: TGTGCCAGCAGTCGTGGGACAGTCCCTTGGACAGATACGCAGTATTTT. This encodes CASSRGTVPWTDTQYF.

The rearrangement uses TRBV2 and TRBJ2-5, with a weak D call TRBD2 (5 bases). Germline loops: CDR1 SNHLY, CDR2 FYNNEI. With 6 bases removed from V and 3 bases from J, the gap between germline ends came to 17 bases. CDR3 length: 15 residues. The CDR3 region has the DNA TGTGCCAGCAGCGATCTTCGGGAAGGCAAAGAGACCCAGTACTTC. This sequence encodes CASSDLREGKETQYF. Filled out from reference TRBV2 and TRBJ2-5, the complete variable domain reads EPEVTQTPSHQVTQMGQEVILRCVPISNHLYFYWYRQILGQKVEFLVSFYNNEISEKSEIFDDQFSVERPDGSNFTLKIRSTKLEDSAMYFCASSDLREGKETQYFGPGTRLLVL.

The chain is built from TRBV20-1 and TRBJ2-4; no reliable D call. Germline loops: CDR1 DFQATT, CDR2 SNEGSKA (reference sequence). The V end was cut by 4 bases, the J end by 0 bases, with 1 base between. The CDR3 has 11 residues. The CDR3 DNA sequence: TGCAGTGCTATAGCCAAAAACATTCAGTACTTC. Protein sequence: CSAIAKNIQYF.

As DNA, the CDR3 is TGTGCCAGCAGTTTCCTCCAGGGGGGATACAATGAGCAGTTCTTC. It yields the protein CASSFLQGGYNEQFF. The genes are TRBV27 and TRBJ2-1; weak D call: TRBD1 (7 bases). Germline V lookup: CDR1 MNHEY, CDR2 SMNVEV (reference sequence). Trimming cost V 3 bases and J 4 bases, with 13 bases left between them. This CDR3 spans 15 amino acids.

The V call is TRBV12-3 or TRBV12-4, the J call TRBJ2-5; no firm D call. Trimming removed 0 bases at V and 9 bases at J, with 14 bases between. The CDR3 has 14 amino acids. The CDR3 loop reads CASSLAVGHRAQYF. As DNA, the CDR3 is TGTGCCAGCAGTTTAGCGGTAGGGCACCGGGCCCAGTACTTC.

This clonotype was counted between two and nine times. CDR3 amino acids: CASSLVPNSRWPHETQYF. In DNA form, the CDR3 reads TGCGCCAGCAGCTTGGTTCCCAATTCGAGGTGGCCACACGAGACCCAGTACTTC. The rearrangement links TRBV5-1 to TRBJ2-5; D ambiguous. Looked up from germline, CDR1 is SGHRS and CDR2 is YFSETQ. The CDR3 runs to 18 residues. The ends were cut back, 0 bases at V and 5 bases at J, with 23 bases in the middle.

The gene calls are TRBV29-1 and TRBJ1-5; D is possibly TRBD1 (5 bases). This CDR3 is built from 12 residues. V shed 4 bases and J shed 5 bases, with 9 bases lying between them. Per the germline V gene, CDR1 is SQVTM and CDR2 is ANQGSEA. The CDR3 DNA is TGCAGCGTTGGGGAAGGGGATCAGCCCCAGCATTTT. Its translation is CSVGEGDQPQHF. The full variable domain, with the rest looked up from reference TRBV29-1 and TRBJ1-5, is SAVISQKPSRDICQRGTSLTIQCQVDSQVTMMFWYRQQPGQSLTLIATANQGSEATYESGFVIDKFPISRPNLTFSTLTVSNMSPEDSSIYLCSVGEGDQPQHFGDGTRLSIL.

Points on this clonotype: An end of the junction differs from the germline gene, which may be a read error. J is TRBJ2-1 and V is TRBV7-2; 9 bases match TRBD1. The germline V gene encodes CDR1 SGHTA and CDR2 FQGNSA. The CDR3 loop spans 15 amino acids. CDR3 bases: TGTGCCAGCAGCGCAACAGGGGGCTCCTACAATGAGCAGTTATTC. This translates into CASSATGGSYNEQLF. Based on the CDR3 plus reference TRBV7-2 and TRBJ2-1, the full variable domain is GAGVSQSPSNKVTEKGKDVELRCDPISGHTALYWYRQSLGQGLEFLIYFQGNSAPDKSGLPSDRFSAERTGGSVSTLTIQRTQQEDSAVYLCASSATGGSYNEQLFGPGTRLTVL.

The genes are TRBV6-1 and TRBJ1-3; D is undetermined. This CDR3 region has 15 residues. Trimming took off 2 bases at V and 4 bases at J, with 12 bases between the two ends. Germline V gives CDR1 MNHNS, CDR2 SASEGT. CDR3 protein: CASSELGERGNTIYF. Here the CDR3 DNA reads TGTGCCAGCAGTGAATTGGGAGAGCGCGGAAACACCATATATTTT.

This chain links TRBV29-1 with TRBJ2-5, with 10 bases that match TRBD1. Germline assignment: CDR1 SQVTM and CDR2 ANQGSEA. V lost 4 bases, J lost 2 bases, and 1 base stayed unmatched. The CDR3 loop spans 13 amino acids. The DNA for the CDR3 is TGCAGCGTTGTGGGACAGGGGCAAGAGACCCAGTACTTC. It is translated as CSVVGQGQETQYF.

This rearrangement joins TRBV29-1 to TRBJ2-3, with a weak D call TRBD2 (6 bases). The CDR3 runs 13 residues. The germline V gene encodes CDR1 SQVTM and CDR2 ANQGSEA. V was trimmed by 7 bases and J by 1 base, leaving 12 bases between them. The CDR3 DNA is TGCAGCGCCCGGACTAACGGCACAGATACGCAGTATTTT. Its translation: CSARTNGTDTQYF.

The chain recombines TRBV20-1 with TRBJ1-5, with 7 bases aligning to TRBD1. This CDR3 spans 14 amino acids. Trimming cost V 3 bases and J 3 bases; bases outside gene matches: 5. From germline, CDR1 is DFQATT and CDR2 SNEGSKA (reference sequence). The CDR3 sequence: CSARPGQHNQPQHF. The CDR3 coding sequence is TGCAGTGCTAGGCCGGGACAGCACAATCAGCCCCAGCATTTT.

This clonotype was recorded a few times. V is TRBV20-1 and J is TRBJ1-2; a possible D gene is TRBD1 (6 bases). V gave up 5 bases and J gave up 8 bases, with 15 bases separating them. The CDR3 contains 12 residues. The germline CDR1 and CDR2 sequences are DFQATT and SNEGSKA (reference sequence). The CDR3 here is CSAEGGFGGYTF. Here the CDR3 DNA reads TGCAGTGCTGAAGGGGGATTCGGGGGCTACACCTTC.

This clonotype was counted only a few times. The chain employs TRBV2 and TRBJ1-4, with D possibly matching TRBD1 (5 bases). The CDR3 has 17 amino acids. The germline V gene has CDR1 SNHLY and CDR2 FYNNEI. V lost 1 base to trimming and J lost 6 bases, with 18 bases between them. CDR3 nucleotides: TGTGCCAGCAGTGAAGGGGTTCAGACAGCACTTTATGAAAAACTGTTTTTT. It specifies CASSEGVQTALYEKLFF.

The genes are TRBV10-3 and TRBJ1-1; D gene unclear. Looked up from germline, CDR1 is ENHRY and CDR2 is SYGVKD. The CDR3 is made up of 12 amino acids. V shed 3 bases and J shed 9 bases, with 11 bases lying between them. CDR3 nucleotides: TGTGCCATCAGTGAAGGAGGTCCTCAAGCTTTCTTT. Amino acids: CAISEGGPQAFF.

The CDR3 protein is CASRERISTDTQYF. The DNA of the CDR3 is TGTGCCAGCAGAGAGCGGATTAGCACAGATACGCAGTATTTT. The chain couples TRBV27 to TRBJ2-3; maybe TRBD2 (5 bases). The germline V gene has CDR1 MNHEY and CDR2 SMNVEV (reference sequence). The germline V and J ends were trimmed by 6 bases and 0 bases, with 10 bases remaining between them. CDR3 size: 14 residues.

This clonotype has a handful of counts. The chain employs TRBV9 and TRBJ2-3; D gene ambiguous. With 1 base removed from V and 0 bases from J, the gap between germline ends came to 6 bases. CDR3 length: 14 residues. Germline lookup yields CDR1 SGDLS and CDR2 YYNGEE. The CDR3 reads CASSVLESTDTQYF. CDR3 nucleotide sequence: TGTGCCAGCAGCGTACTAGAGAGCACAGATACGCAGTATTTT. Full variable domain (outside the CDR3, taken from reference TRBV9 and TRBJ2-3): DSGVTQTPKHLITATGQRVTLRCSPRSGDLSVYWYQQSLDQGLQFLIQYYNGEERAKGNILERFSAQQFPDLHSELNLSSLELGDSALYFCASSVLESTDTQYFGPGTRLTVL.

The V gene is TRBV14, the J gene TRBJ2-3, with TRBD2 matching over 9 bases. The length of the CDR3 is 17 residues. The germline V gene encodes CDR1 SGHDN and CDR2 FVKESK. The V gene end was trimmed by 0 bases and the J gene end by 4 bases; junction bases not matched to a gene: 8. The CDR3 here is CASSQDWRGGRADTQYF. CDR3 bases: TGTGCCAGCAGCCAAGATTGGCGGGGGGGCCGAGCAGATACGCAGTATTTT.

The V gene is TRBV4-1, the J gene TRBJ2-6; D unresolved. This CDR3 has 17 residues. Germline CDR1 is MGHRA and CDR2 is YSYEKL. The V end lost 0 bases, the J end lost 0 bases, and 9 bases lay between the germline ends. The CDR3: CASSQEGRLSGANVLTF. CDR3 sequence (DNA): TGCGCCAGCAGCCAAGAAGGCAGGCTCTCTGGGGCCAACGTCCTGACTTTC.

The chain employs TRBV4-1 and TRBJ2-5; D remains unclear. Germline V gene data show CDR1 as MGHRA and CDR2 as YSYEKL. Trimming pared 0 bases from V and 11 bases from J, leaving 16 bases between. The CDR3 totals 14 residues. DNA of the CDR3: TGCGCCAGCAGCCAAGAAGGCTCGTACAATGAGCAGTACTTC. It translates to CASSQEGSYNEQYF.

A few counts support this clonotype. The chain joins TRBV12-3 or TRBV12-4 to TRBJ1-1; D is unresolved. The CDR3 contains 14 residues. V shed 1 base and J shed 1 base, with 7 bases lying between them. In DNA form, the CDR3 reads TGTGCCAGCAGTTTAGAGGTGAAGAACACTGAAGCTTTCTTT. This gives the protein CASSLEVKNTEAFF.

Only a few counts were recorded for this clonotype. This chain joins TRBV10-3 and TRBJ1-2, with TRBD1 as a possible D gene (6 bases). The germline V and J ends were trimmed by 8 bases and 5 bases, with 12 bases remaining between them. The CDR3 contains 12 residues. The germline V gene encodes CDR1 ENHRY and CDR2 SYGVKD. This CDR3 is CAIGPGTYGYTF. The CDR3, as DNA: TGTGCCATCGGTCCCGGGACATATGGCTACACCTTC.